These 30 T cell receptor beta chains share one sample of origin, sequenced in a study of shared clonotypes between healthy human individuals. CD45RO negativity and positive selection for CCR7 defined naive CD8 cells, a population that excluded terminally differentiated effector memory CD45RA+ cells. Measured with immunoSEQ multiplex PCR; TCRdb has only the in-frame clones, and not every one. The sample contains over 750,000 clones, around 96% of which appear only once. Sequencing used naive CD8+ T cells sorted from blood. These receptors originate from a man aged 30 to 39 in good health.

With respect to this clone: The sample contains more than one DNA sequence encoding this CDR3. This sequence joins TRBV5-4 and TRBJ2-1; TRBD2 matches at 11 bases. The CDR3 is 15 amino acids. V shed 5 bases, J shed 3 bases, and the junction held 4 bases outside the gene matches. In germline, CDR1 is SGHNT, CDR2 YYREEE (reference sequence). CDR3 nucleotide sequence: TGTGCCAGCAGTTCGGGACTAGCGGTCTACAATGAGCAGTTCTTC. It is translated as CASSSGLAVYNEQFF.

The CDR3 spells CASSLVLGALEQYF. The CDR3 region has the DNA TGTGCCAGCAGCTTAGTCTTAGGGGCCCTCGAGCAGTACTTC. This chain joins TRBV7-6 and TRBJ2-7; maybe TRBD1 (5 bases). The CDR3 runs to 14 residues. The V end lost 1 base, the J end lost 6 bases, and 13 bases lay between the germline ends. CDR1 is SGHVS and CDR2 is FNYEAQ in the germline V gene.

The rearrangement joins TRBV4-1 to TRBJ2-7; D might be TRBD1 (7 bases). In germline, CDR1 is MGHRA, CDR2 YSYEKL. CDR3 size: 17 residues. Between the trimmed V and J ends, which lost 3 bases and 6 bases, there was a span of 24 bases. The CDR3 protein is CASSHAYAEGARSEQYF. As DNA, the CDR3 is TGCGCCAGCAGCCACGCCTACGCGGAGGGGGCGAGGAGCGAGCAGTACTTC.

V and J are TRBV11-3 and TRBJ2-1; 10 bases fit TRBD2. With 5 bases clipped from V and 7 bases from J, the junction kept 14 bases outside the gene matches. Looked up from germline, CDR1 is SGHNT and CDR2 is YENEEA. The CDR3 contains 17 residues. In nucleotides, the CDR3 is TGTGCCAGCAGCCCCCGGGGGGCTAGCGGGGGCGGGAATGAGCAGTTCTTC. Protein sequence: CASSPRGASGGGNEQFF.

Comments on this clone: Other nucleotide sequences from this sample produce the same CDR3. This chain joins TRBV7-9 and TRBJ2-7; D is uncertain. Trimming took 2 bases from V and 4 from J, leaving 9 bases between them. This CDR3 has 13 amino acids. The V gene's germline CDR1 is SEHNR and CDR2 FQNEAQ (reference sequence). This CDR3 is CASSLTGGYEQYF. CDR3 nucleotides: TGTGCCAGCAGCTTAACGGGTGGGTACGAGCAGTACTTC.

V and J are TRBV9 and TRBJ2-5; D is undetermined. The CDR3 loop spans 14 amino acids. Germline CDR1 reads SGDLS; CDR2 reads YYNGEE. The germline V and J ends were trimmed by 0 bases and 0 bases, with 6 bases remaining between them. The CDR3 reads CASSVVRDQETQYF. As DNA, the CDR3 is TGTGCCAGCAGCGTAGTTAGGGACCAAGAGACCCAGTACTTC. The full variable domain, rest sourced from reference TRBV9 and TRBJ2-5, is DSGVTQTPKHLITATGQRVTLRCSPRSGDLSVYWYQQSLDQGLQFLIQYYNGEERAKGNILERFSAQQFPDLHSELNLSSLELGDSALYFCASSVVRDQETQYFGPGTRLLVL.

The chain recombines TRBV7-9 with TRBJ2-3, with 9 nucleotides matching TRBD1. J lost 5 bases, V lost 1 base, and 4 bases had no gene match. Germline CDR1 SEHNR, CDR2 FQNEAQ (reference sequence). The CDR3 covers 15 residues. This chain's CDR3 is CASSLGGQGRDTQYF. CDR3 DNA sequence: TGTGCCAGCAGCTTAGGGGGACAGGGCCGAGATACGCAGTATTTT.

V usage is TRBV27 and J usage is TRBJ1-2; TRBD1 aligns across 8 bases. This CDR3 is 16 amino acids long. CDR1 and CDR2 (germline): MNHEY, SMNVEV (reference sequence). V lost 5 bases and J lost 7; bases outside the gene matches: 15. CDR3 sequence: CASSLYAQGAVRGYTF. The CDR3 DNA follows: TGTGCCAGCAGTCTGTACGCTCAGGGGGCGGTACGTGGCTACACCTTC.

This clone was seen a single time. The chain employs TRBV6-4 and TRBJ1-5, with 7 bases matching TRBD1. Germline CDR1 MRHNA, CDR2 SNTAGT. The CDR3 loop spans 15 amino acids. The V segment lost 6 bases and the J segment 3 bases; nucleotides outside the gene matches: 8. CDR3 loop: CASRGTGVTNQPQHF. Here the CDR3 DNA reads TGTGCCAGCAGAGGAACAGGGGTGACCAATCAGCCCCAGCATTTT.

The CDR3 DNA sequence: TGTGCCATCTCGCGAGTCGCTAGCGGGATCACAGATACGCAGTATTTT. Translation: CAISRVASGITDTQYF. The chain links TRBV13 to TRBJ2-3; 9 nucleotides align to TRBD2. The V gene's germline CDR1 is PRHDT and CDR2 FYEKMQ (reference sequence). Trimming took 10 bases from V and 2 from J; bases not matched to a gene: 13. The CDR3 is made up of 16 amino acids.

Only one count was recorded for this clone. This rearrangement joins TRBV10-3 to TRBJ2-2; D call uncertain. The CDR3 length is 13 residues. The V gene's germline CDR1 is ENHRY and CDR2 SYGVKD. Trimming left V 4 bases short and J 7 bases short, with 10 bases between. In nucleotides, the CDR3 is TGTGCCATCAGTGCCGACGGAGACGGGGAGCTGTTTTTT. It encodes CAISADGDGELFF.

Details on this clone: The identical CDR3 is also encoded by other nucleotide sequences in the sample. The chain carries TRBV18 and TRBJ2-1, with 7 nucleotides matching TRBD1. Germline V gene lookup returns CDR1 KGHSH and CDR2 LQKENI. The trim removed 2 bases at V and 0 bases at J, leaving 1 base unmatched. The CDR3 totals 15 residues. The CDR3 reads CASSPSGGSYNEQFF. In DNA form, the CDR3 reads TGTGCCAGCTCACCATCAGGGGGCTCCTACAATGAGCAGTTCTTC.

The V and J genes are TRBV7-9 and TRBJ1-2; possible D gene TRBD1, 5 bases. The CDR3 runs to 12 residues. The V gene lost 2 bases and the J gene lost 7 bases, with 8 bases spanning the gap. Germline V gives CDR1 SEHNR, CDR2 FQNEAQ (reference sequence). For the CDR3, the DNA is TGTGCCAGCAGCTTAAGGGACGGTGGCTACACCTTC. Its translation: CASSLRDGGYTF.

The genes are TRBV6-1 and TRBJ2-7, with 8 bases lining up with TRBD2. Per germline, CDR1 MNHNS and CDR2 SASEGT. Unmatched junction bases numbered 7, after V lost 8 bases and J lost 4 bases. CDR3 length equals 13 residues. The CDR3 region has the DNA TGTGCCAGCCGACCCAGCGGGAGTTACGAGCAGTACTTC. Translation gives CASRPSGSYEQYF.

V usage is TRBV18 and J usage is TRBJ2-1; 7 bases line up with TRBD1. This CDR3 contains 16 residues. The trim removed 3 bases at V and 1 base at J, leaving 6 bases unmatched. Germline CDR1 KGHSH, CDR2 LQKENI. The CDR3 bases are TGTGCCAGCTCACCGGGAGAGGACAGGTCCTACAATGAGCAGTTCTTC. Protein: CASSPGEDRSYNEQFF.

The chain carries TRBV5-5 and TRBJ1-5; tentative D call: TRBD1 (6 bases). The CDR3 is 16 residues long. Trimming removed 4 bases at V and 3 bases at J, with 17 bases between. Germline values: CDR1 SGHKS, CDR2 YYEKEE (reference sequence). The CDR3 bases are TGTGCCAGCAGCAGTACATCAGGACAGCTCAATCAGCCCCAGCATTTT. It codes for CASSSTSGQLNQPQHF. The full variable domain, its missing parts supplied by reference TRBV5-5 and TRBJ1-5, is DAGVTQSPTHLIKTRGQQVTLRCSPISGHKSVSWYQQVLGQGPQFIFQYYEKEERGRGNFPDRFSARQFPNYSSELNVNALLLGDSALYLCASSSTSGQLNQPQHFGDGTRLSIL.

The V gene is TRBV15, the J gene TRBJ2-7; TRBD1 agrees at 7 bases. In germline, CDR1 is LNHNV, CDR2 YYDKDF (reference sequence). This CDR3 region has 14 residues. Trimming removed 4 bases from V and 3 bases from J; junction bases left unmatched: 6. CDR3 in amino acids: CATSTERGLYEQYF. For the CDR3, the DNA is TGTGCCACCAGCACAGAGAGGGGGCTCTACGAGCAGTACTTC.

The chain joins TRBV2 to TRBJ2-3, with 9 positions matching TRBD2. This CDR3 contains 15 residues. Unmatched junction bases numbered 5, after V lost 6 bases and J lost 1 base. The germline gives CDR1 SNHLY, CDR2 FYNNEI. CDR3 region: CASRYLAGRTDTQYF. CDR3 nucleotide sequence: TGTGCCAGCAGGTACCTAGCGGGACGCACAGATACGCAGTATTTT. Variable domain in full (rest from reference TRBV2 and TRBJ2-3): EPEVTQTPSHQVTQMGQEVILRCVPISNHLYFYWYRQILGQKVEFLVSFYNNEISEKSEIFDDQFSVERPDGSNFTLKIRSTKLEDSAMYFCASRYLAGRTDTQYFGPGTRLTVL.

The genes are TRBV14 and TRBJ1-1; unclear D gene. Trimming took 6 bases from V and 5 from J, leaving 13 bases between them. CDR3 length: 13 residues. Germline V gene sequence: CDR1 SGHDN, CDR2 FVKESK. For the CDR3, the DNA is TGTGCCAGCAGAGGAGGGCTGAGTACTGAAGCTTTCTTT. It codes for CASRGGLSTEAFF. The variable domain in full, with the rest retrieved from reference TRBV14 and TRBJ1-1, is EAGVTQFPSHSVIEKGQTVTLRCDPISGHDNLYWYRRVMGKEIKFLLHFVKESKQDESGMPNNRFLAERTGGTYSTLKVQPAELEDSGVYFCASRGGLSTEAFFGQGTRLTVV.

The V gene is TRBV7-9, the J gene TRBJ2-2; 12 bases match TRBD2. In germline, CDR1 is SEHNR, CDR2 FQNEAQ (reference sequence). The junction had 6 bases not matched to a gene; V was cut back by 5 bases and J by 2 bases. CDR3 length: 17 amino acids. The CDR3 here is CASSGPSGRDNTGELFF. Here the CDR3 DNA reads TGTGCCAGCAGCGGGCCTAGCGGGAGGGATAACACCGGGGAGCTGTTTTTT.

The chain recombines TRBV4-1 with TRBJ2-7; 8 bases fit TRBD1. Germline CDR1 MGHRA, CDR2 YSYEKL. The V and J ends lost 2 bases and 0 bases, in that order; junction bases with no gene match: 3. There are 15 residues in the CDR3. CDR3 in DNA: TGCGCCAGCAGCCAAATTGGACAGGGCTCCTACGAGCAGTACTTC. Encoded protein: CASSQIGQGSYEQYF.

This clone was observed once. The genes are TRBV14 and TRBJ1-2; 8 bases align to TRBD1. Germline V lookup: CDR1 SGHDN, CDR2 FVKESK. Trimming cost V 4 bases and J 1 base; bases outside gene matches: 11. This CDR3 has 17 residues. The CDR3 sequence: CASSPYRGTTDNYGYTF. The CDR3 region has the DNA TGTGCCAGCAGCCCGTACAGGGGGACAACCGATAACTATGGCTACACCTTC.

The chain has TRBV27 and TRBJ1-2, with 9 bases identical to TRBD1. V shed 5 bases, J shed 3 bases, and the junction held 1 base outside the gene matches. Germline loops: CDR1 MNHEY, CDR2 SMNVEV (reference sequence). The CDR3 spans 13 residues. CDR3 sequence (DNA): TGTGCCAGCAGTCGGACAGGGGACTATGGCTACACCTTC. Translation gives CASSRTGDYGYTF.

The chain combines TRBV29-1 with TRBJ2-1, with TRBD1 identical over 7 bases. Germline-derived CDR1 and CDR2 are SQVTM and ANQGSEA. The length of the CDR3 is 14 residues. With 0 bases clipped from V and 12 bases from J, the junction kept 11 bases outside the gene matches. This CDR3 reads CSVEDWDSLKRQFF. The CDR3 DNA reads TGCAGCGTTGAAGATTGGGACAGCCTAAAGCGGCAGTTCTTC.

The rearrangement uses TRBV11-2 and TRBJ2-7; D is ambiguous. CDR1 and CDR2 from the germline V gene are SGHAT and FQNNGV. With 5 bases removed from V and 5 bases from J, the gap between germline ends came to 16 bases. CDR3 length equals 14 residues. The CDR3 DNA reads as TGTGCCAGCAGCCCCGACTGGTCTCAGGACGAGCAGTACTTC. It translates to CASSPDWSQDEQYF.

This clone was seen just once. The chain couples TRBV15 to TRBJ2-7, with 7 positions matching TRBD2. The CDR3 contains 12 residues. Germline V gives CDR1 LNHNV, CDR2 YYDKDF (reference sequence). J lost 4 bases, V lost 6 bases, and 3 bases had no gene match. The CDR3 nucleotides are TGTGCCACCAGGAGGGAGGGTTACGAGCAGTACTTC. Translating gives CATRREGYEQYF.

The DNA of the CDR3 is TGCGCCAGCAGCCAACGCGGGAGTGGCTACGAGCAGTACTTC. It encodes CASSQRGSGYEQYF. The chain links TRBV4-3 to TRBJ2-7, with 7 nucleotides matching TRBD2. With 2 bases clipped from V and 3 bases from J, the junction kept 4 bases outside the gene matches. The CDR3 extends over 14 amino acids. Germline V gene sequence: CDR1 LGHNA, CDR2 YSLEER.

This clone was picked up one time. The rearrangement links TRBV27 to TRBJ1-5, with TRBD1 as a possible D gene (5 bases). The germline V and J ends were trimmed by 6 bases and 2 bases, with 11 bases remaining between them. In germline, CDR1 is MNHEY, CDR2 SMNVEV (reference sequence). This CDR3 has 14 residues. CDR3 residues: CASRPLGGNQPQHF. CDR3 bases: TGTGCCAGCAGGCCGCTAGGGGGCAATCAGCCCCAGCATTTT.

V is TRBV28 and J is TRBJ2-3; possible D gene TRBD2, 5 bases. The CDR3 extends over 11 amino acids. Germline V gene data show CDR1 as MDHEN and CDR2 as SYDVKM. The V end was cut by 6 bases, the J end by 6 bases, with 7 bases between. CDR3 region: CASREVDTQYF. CDR3 bases: TGTGCCAGCAGGGAGGTGGATACGCAGTATTTT.

The CDR3, as DNA: TGTGCCAGCGGCACAGGGTCAACTAATGAAAAACTGTTTTTT. Translation gives CASGTGSTNEKLFF. This chain connects TRBV6-5 to TRBJ1-4; a possible D gene is TRBD1 (6 bases). V gave up 8 bases and J gave up 0 bases, with 10 bases separating them. The CDR3 has 14 residues. In germline, CDR1 is MNHEY, CDR2 SVGAGI.